This T cell receptor beta chain derives from a study of T cells in Graves' hyperthyroidism and ophthalmopathy. This clonotype was counted many times. Its antigen is undetermined. The CDR3 regions of TCR beta were amplified from RNA transcripts. First-round RT-PCR with HTBI primers amplified the TCR CDR3 region. TCRdb ran MiXCR on the multiplex PCR reads and lists one entry per CDR3 protein. The table has a few hundred thousand distinct CDR3 sequences, roughly an eighth seen once; the top ten hold 5.3%. V lost 8 bases to trimming and J lost 6 bases, with 11 bases between them. Per germline, CDR1 SGHAT and CDR2 FQNNGV. The CDR3 consists of 11 residues. The study's findings and limits: Ophthalmopathy, which appeared later, was predicted by the model a median 6.5 months before onset. Blood shared most expanded thyroid clonotypes above 0.001.

For Graves' hyperthyroidism to be stable, ophthalmopathy could not progress within 18 months. Every diagnosis used clinical symptoms, serum thyroxine and TRAb, thyroid ultrasound and orbital computed tomography. Sequenced material: blood. The chain has TRBV11-2 and TRBJ2-7; D gene unclear. This TCR derives from a woman between 18 and 29 years old with Graves' hyperthyroidism. The CDR3 is CASLFSTEQYF. The CDR3, as DNA: TGTGCCAGCCTTTTCAGCACCGAGCAGTACTTC.